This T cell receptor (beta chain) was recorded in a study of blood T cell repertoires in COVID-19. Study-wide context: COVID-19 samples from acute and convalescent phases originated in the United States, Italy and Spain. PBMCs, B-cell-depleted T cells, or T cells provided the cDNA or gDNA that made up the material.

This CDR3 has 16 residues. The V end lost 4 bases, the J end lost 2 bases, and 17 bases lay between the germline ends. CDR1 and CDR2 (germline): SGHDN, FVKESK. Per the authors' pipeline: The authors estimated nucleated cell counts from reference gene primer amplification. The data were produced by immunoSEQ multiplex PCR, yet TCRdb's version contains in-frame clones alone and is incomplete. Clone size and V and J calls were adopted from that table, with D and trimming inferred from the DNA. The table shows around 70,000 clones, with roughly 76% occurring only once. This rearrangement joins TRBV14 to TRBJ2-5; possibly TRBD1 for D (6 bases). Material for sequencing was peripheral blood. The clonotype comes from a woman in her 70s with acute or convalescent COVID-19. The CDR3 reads CASSLLRTGLQETQYF. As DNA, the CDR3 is TGTGCCAGCAGCCTCCTACGCACAGGGTTACAAGAGACCCAGTACTTC. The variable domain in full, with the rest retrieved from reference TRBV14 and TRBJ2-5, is EAGVTQFPSHSVIEKGQTVTLRCDPISGHDNLYWYRRVMGKEIKFLLHFVKESKQDESGMPNNRFLAERTGGTYSTLKVQPAELEDSGVYFCASSLLRTGLQETQYFGPGTRLLVL.